Each of the 18 T cell receptor beta chains below was sequenced from the same sample in a study of cytomegalovirus exposure and HLA in healthy donors. PCR employed 60 Vbeta and 13 Jbeta primers. Assay used: immunoSEQ multiplex PCR; TCRdb lists only in-frame clones, some missing. Among fewer than 200,000 clones listed, 55% to 70% were seen once. The sequenced sample was PBMCs. These receptors came from a woman between 40 and 50 years old in good health and CMV-seropositive.

This clone was seen more than once but under ten times. V and J are TRBV9 and TRBJ2-7, with 8 bases identical to TRBD1. Germline CDR1 reads SGDLS; CDR2 reads YYNGEE. This CDR3 contains 15 residues. Unmatched junction bases numbered 4, after V lost 2 bases and J lost 0 bases. The CDR3 DNA reads TGTGCCAGCAGCGTCGACAGGGGCCCCTCCTACGAGCAGTACTTC. It encodes CASSVDRGPSYEQYF.

The table lists this clone with a few counts. An end of the junction does not agree with germline; a read error may underlie this. This chain's CDR3 is CASSQISGQVSNEQYF. In DNA form, the CDR3 reads TGCGCCAGCAGCCAAATCTCGGGACAGGTCTCCAACGAGCAGTACTTC. V gene TRBV5-1 combines with J gene TRBJ2-7; 8 bases map to TRBD1. CDR3 length: 16 amino acids. CDR1 is SGHRS and CDR2 is YFSETQ in the germline V gene.

This clone was recorded a few times. J is TRBJ2-5 and V is TRBV7-9; D gene unclear. The J call may not be correct, given that the DNA end is closer to TRBJ2-7. The germline gives CDR1 SEHNR, CDR2 FQNEAQ (reference sequence). The CDR3 extends over 14 amino acids. The CDR3 DNA reads as TGTGCCAGCAGCTTAGAGCAGGCCCCCTACGAGCAGTACTTC. It specifies CASSLEQAPYEQYF.

V gene TRBV11-3 combines with J gene TRBJ1-1; 9 positions match TRBD1. V was clipped by 5 bases and J by 9 bases; unmatched bases: 10. Germline CDR1 and CDR2: SGHNT and YENEEA. The CDR3 runs 14 residues. The CDR3 coding sequence is TGTGCCAGCAGCCCGGGACAGGGAGAGACAAAAGCTTTCTTT. It translates to CASSPGQGETKAFF.

With regard to this clone: Its ends do not fully match the called genes, so a read error is possible. This CDR3 reads CASSQEGYNTYTQYF. CDR3 nucleotide sequence: TGTGCCAGCAGCCAAGAGGGCTACAACACATATACGCAGTATTTT. The chain joins TRBV4-2 to TRBJ2-3; D gene unclear. Germline V CDR1 and CDR2: LGHNA, YNFKEQ. The CDR3 spans 15 residues.

A word on this clone: At one end the junction does not follow the germline gene, possibly because of a read error. The rearrangement joins TRBV7-7 to TRBJ2-5; 11 bases agree with TRBD2. Germline CDR1 reads SSHAT; CDR2 reads FNYEAQ (reference sequence). The CDR3 covers 17 residues. The CDR3 DNA sequence: TGTGCTAGCAGCTTAGCATTTAGCGGGGGGGCCCGGGAGACCCAGTACTTC. This encodes CASSLAFSGGARETQYF.

The V and J genes are TRBV6-1 and TRBJ2-7; 8 bases align to TRBD1. The CDR3 contains 14 residues. The V and J ends lost 2 bases and 5 bases, in that order; junction bases with no gene match: 5. Germline V gives CDR1 MNHNS, CDR2 SASEGT. Written as DNA, the CDR3 is TGTGCCAGCAGTGAATTCGGGACAGGCAACGAGCAGTACTTC. Translation: CASSEFGTGNEQYF.

The genes are TRBV4-1 and TRBJ1-1; D perhaps matches TRBD1 (5 bases). This CDR3 is built from 14 residues. Trimming stripped 0 bases from V and 5 bases from J, with 10 bases between. Germline values: CDR1 MGHRA, CDR2 YSYEKL. CDR3 nucleotide sequence: TGCGCCAGCAGCCAAGATGAGGGGAGGACTGAAGCTTTCTTT. Its protein product is CASSQDEGRTEAFF.

The chain links TRBV19 to TRBJ1-4; 7 positions agree with TRBD1. CDR1 LNHDA and CDR2 SQIVND come from the germline V gene (reference sequence). Losses at the gene ends were 3 bases for V and 6 bases for J; bases not matched to a gene: 7. This CDR3 spans 15 amino acids. CDR3 nucleotide sequence: TGTGCCAGTAGTATCGGAGACAGGGAGGATGAAAAACTGTTTTTT. It yields the protein CASSIGDREDEKLFF. Full variable domain (missing parts from reference TRBV19 and TRBJ1-4): DGGITQSPKYLFRKEGQNVTLSCEQNLNHDAMYWYRQDPGQGLRLIYYSQIVNDFQKGDIAEGYSVSREKKESFPLTVTSAQKNPTAFYLCASSIGDREDEKLFFGSGTQLSVL.

The chain couples TRBV28 to TRBJ1-1; D may be TRBD1 (6 bases). V shed 2 bases and J shed 7 bases, with 17 bases lying between them. CDR1 is MDHEN, CDR2 SYDVKM, per germline. The CDR3 has 15 residues. Here the CDR3 DNA reads TGTGCCAGCAGTTTACCAGGGGAGAATTTCGGTGAAGCTTTCTTT. This encodes CASSLPGENFGEAFF.

The chain has TRBV7-3 and TRBJ1-5; maybe TRBD1 (5 bases). The V gene's germline CDR1 is SGHTA and CDR2 FQGTGA. With 1 base removed from V and 6 bases from J, the gap between germline ends came to 7 bases. The CDR3 loop spans 13 amino acids. This CDR3 is CASSLRQSQPQHF. The CDR3 bases are TGTGCCAGCAGCTTAAGACAGTCTCAGCCCCAGCATTTT.

The chain combines TRBV4-2 with TRBJ1-2; D ambiguous. CDR1 and CDR2 from the germline V gene are LGHNA and YNFKEQ. The CDR3 runs 14 residues. The V end was cut by 3 bases, the J end by 2 bases, with 10 bases between. This chain's CDR3 is CASSQDGLNYGYTF. In DNA form, the CDR3 reads TGTGCCAGCAGCCAGGACGGACTGAACTATGGCTACACCTTC.

The chain links TRBV7-2 to TRBJ1-2; a possible D gene is TRBD1 (5 bases). The CDR3 has 14 amino acids. Trimming removed 0 bases from V and 6 bases from J, with 11 bases in between. CDR1 is SGHTA, CDR2 FQGNSA, per germline. This chain's CDR3 is CASSLASTRDGYTF. CDR3 sequence (DNA): TGTGCCAGCAGCTTAGCGAGCACCAGGGATGGCTACACCTTC.

This clone was detected a few times. The V gene is TRBV10-3, the J gene TRBJ2-7; D is unclear. This CDR3 comprises 14 residues. Germline values: CDR1 ENHRY, CDR2 SYGVKD. Trimming took 5 bases from V and 0 from J, leaving 11 bases between them. This CDR3 reads CAISPTGPSYEQYF. The DNA for the CDR3 is TGTGCCATCAGTCCCACGGGTCCCTCCTACGAGCAGTACTTC.

The J gene is TRBJ2-5, the V gene TRBV9, with TRBD1 matching 9 bases. After removal of 2 bases from V and 2 bases from J, the junction contained 7 bases not matched to a gene. In germline, CDR1 is SGDLS, CDR2 YYNGEE. The CDR3 covers 16 residues. The DNA of the CDR3 is TGTGCCAGCAGCGTCGGGACAGGGACGGGGCAAGAGACCCAGTACTTC. It encodes CASSVGTGTGQETQYF.

This clone was recorded a few times. This chain joins TRBV27 and TRBJ1-1; D is ambiguous. Germline CDR1 reads MNHEY; CDR2 reads SMNVEV (reference sequence). The CDR3 extends over 13 amino acids. V dropped 7 bases and J dropped 0 bases, with 9 bases sitting between them. CDR3 nucleotide sequence: TGTGCCAGCAAAGAGGGCATGAACACTGAAGCTTTCTTT. Its translation is CASKEGMNTEAFF.

The gene calls are TRBV27 and TRBJ1-2; the match to TRBD1 covers 9 bases. V lost 5 bases, J lost 9 bases, and 22 bases stayed unmatched. The germline gives CDR1 MNHEY, CDR2 SMNVEV (reference sequence). The CDR3 consists of 18 residues. DNA for the CDR3: TGTGCCAGCAGTCAACCTGGGACAGGGAATCGGGACGGGTGGAGCTACACCTTC. As protein: CASSQPGTGNRDGWSYTF.

The CDR3 nucleotides are TGTGCCAGCAGTTCCCGACTAGCGAGCTCCTACAATGAGCAGTTCTTC. It yields the protein CASSSRLASSYNEQFF. The genes are TRBV28 and TRBJ2-1; 8 bases agree with TRBD2. Germline V CDR1 and CDR2: MDHEN, SYDVKM. CDR3 length equals 16 residues. V shed 4 bases, J shed 0 bases, and the junction held 5 bases outside the gene matches.